One TCR beta chain is described in this entry. This sample is part of a study of T cell changes during pregnancy in multiple sclerosis. Data came from immunoSEQ multiplex PCR; TCRdb stores just in-frame clones and leaves some out. The sample holds approximately 48,000 clones, 85% to 95% seen once. Trimming removed 4 bases from V and 10 bases from J, with 32 bases in between. The CDR3 covers 19 residues. Germline CDR1 GTSNPN, CDR2 SVGIG (reference sequence). This receptor was obtained from a female donor with multiple sclerosis, enrolled in a pregnancy study. Sample: CD4+ T cells from peripheral blood mononuclear cells, taken in the second trimester of pregnancy. The V gene is TRBV30, the J gene TRBJ1-6, with a possible D match to TRBD1 (5 bases). CDR3 sequence reads: CAWTLGREETVWENSPLHF. CDR3 DNA: TGTGCCTGGACCCTGGGCAGGGAAGAAACGGTGTGGGAAAACTCACCCCTCCACTTT.